One sample yielded the 3 T cell receptor beta chains listed below, sequenced in a study of cytomegalovirus exposure and HLA in healthy donors. The PCR had 60 Vbeta and 13 Jbeta primers. The method was immunoSEQ multiplex PCR; TCRdb's version includes in-frame clones alone and lacks a portion of them. Counted here are hundreds of thousands of clones, 70% to 85% occurring once; the ten biggest clones make up more than 0.5%. The sequenced material came from PBMCs. The receptors derive from a woman aged 40 to 50 in good health and CMV-seronegative.

This chain joins TRBV5-1 and TRBJ1-2; a weak D match, TRBD1 (6 bases). CDR3 length: 16 amino acids. V lost 3 bases, J lost 7 bases, and 22 bases lay in between. Germline lookup yields CDR1 SGHRS and CDR2 YFSETQ. For the CDR3, the DNA is TGCGCCAGCAGCTCCTATCCCCAGGCACAGGGCCGTGGCTACACCTTC. Protein: CASSSYPQAQGRGYTF.

The V call is TRBV6-5, the J call TRBJ1-1; 8 nucleotides line up with TRBD1. The CDR3 length is 15 residues. From germline, CDR1 is MNHEY and CDR2 SVGAGI. V lost 5 bases and J lost 1; bases outside the gene matches: 6. CDR3 nucleotide sequence: TGTGCCAGCAGTGCGACCGGGACAGGGAACACTGAAGCTTTCTTT. It specifies CASSATGTGNTEAFF.

This clone was recorded a few times. The J gene is TRBJ1-1, the V gene TRBV18; the D gene is possibly TRBD1 (5 bases). Germline loops: CDR1 KGHSH, CDR2 LQKENI. The CDR3 has 15 residues. Trimming left V 3 bases short and J 3 bases short, with 14 bases between. CDR3 DNA: TGTGCCAGCTCACCGGGGTTAAGGGGATACACTGAAGCTTTCTTT. This gives the protein CASSPGLRGYTEAFF.